Listed here are 5 T cell receptor beta chains from one sample, sequenced in a study of somatic mutations in cytotoxic T cells in rheumatoid arthritis. Clones were sequenced by immunoSEQ multiplex PCR, and TCRdb holds only the in-frame ones, with some missing. The profile shows some 30,000 clones, 85% to 90% of them singletons. Input material: CD8+ T cells sorted from blood. All receptors derive from an adult with rheumatoid arthritis.

The rearrangement joins TRBV9 to TRBJ2-3, with D tentatively TRBD1 (6 bases). This CDR3 region has 16 residues. V was clipped by 4 bases and J by 4 bases, with 19 bases between them. Germline loops: CDR1 SGDLS, CDR2 YYNGEE. CDR3 amino acids: CASSPWSQGHADTQYF. The CDR3 DNA sequence: TGTGCCAGCAGCCCTTGGTCACAGGGCCACGCAGATACGCAGTATTTT.

The chain carries TRBV7-9 and TRBJ2-3, with TRBD2 matching 8 bases. CDR3 length equals 17 residues. Germline CDR1 and CDR2: SEHNR and FQNEAQ (reference sequence). The trim removed 3 bases at V and 0 bases at J, leaving 8 bases unmatched. CDR3 DNA: TGTGCCAGCAGCTTTCCTGGAGCGGGAGAGAGCACAGATACGCAGTATTTT. Its translation is CASSFPGAGESTDTQYF.

The table lists this clone with a few counts. The CDR3 loop reads CASSQEGLGEKLFF. The CDR3 region has the DNA TGCGCCAGCAGCCAAGAGGGGTTAGGTGAAAAACTGTTTTTT. J is TRBJ1-4 and V is TRBV4-1; D unresolved. CDR1 and CDR2 (germline): MGHRA, YSYEKL. CDR3 length: 14 amino acids. V was cut by 0 bases and J by 7 bases, with 9 bases left in between.

V and J are TRBV28 and TRBJ2-7, with no clear D. The CDR3 is 14 residues long. Germline CDR1 and CDR2: MDHEN and SYDVKM. Trimming took off 9 bases at V and 3 bases at J, with 18 bases between the two ends. The CDR3 protein is CASSWDWGDYEQYF. CDR3 DNA sequence: TGTGCCAGTTCGTGGGATTGGGGTGACTACGAGCAGTACTTC. Based on the CDR3 plus reference TRBV28 and TRBJ2-7, the full variable domain is DVKVTQSSRYLVKRTGEKVFLECVQDMDHENMFWYRQDPGLGLRLIYFSYDVKMKEKGDIPEGYSVSREKKERFSLILESASTNQTSMYLCASSWDWGDYEQYFGPGTRLTVT.

The genes are TRBV7-9 and TRBJ2-5; 9 bases agree with TRBD1. Germline V lookup: CDR1 SEHNR, CDR2 FQNEAQ (reference sequence). The CDR3 runs 16 residues. Germline trimming cut 0 bases from V and 5 bases from J; bases unmatched to any gene: 7. DNA of the CDR3: TGTGCCAGCAGCTTAGCCGGGACAGGGACGGAGGAGACCCAGTACTTC. It yields the protein CASSLAGTGTEETQYF.